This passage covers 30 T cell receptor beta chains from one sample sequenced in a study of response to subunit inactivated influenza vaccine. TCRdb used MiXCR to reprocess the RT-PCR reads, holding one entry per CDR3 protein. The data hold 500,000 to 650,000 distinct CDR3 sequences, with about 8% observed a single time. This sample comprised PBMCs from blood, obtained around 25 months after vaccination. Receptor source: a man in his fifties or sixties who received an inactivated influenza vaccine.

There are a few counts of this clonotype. The chain's CDR3 is CASSLVAYRGGELFF. CDR3 bases: TGCGCCAGCAGCTTGGTTGCCTACCGCGGCGGGGAGCTGTTTTTT. The chain couples TRBV5-1 to TRBJ2-2; D gene unclear. The CDR3 runs to 15 residues. The germline V gene has CDR1 SGHRS and CDR2 YFSETQ. V shed 0 bases and J shed 7 bases, with 13 bases lying between them.

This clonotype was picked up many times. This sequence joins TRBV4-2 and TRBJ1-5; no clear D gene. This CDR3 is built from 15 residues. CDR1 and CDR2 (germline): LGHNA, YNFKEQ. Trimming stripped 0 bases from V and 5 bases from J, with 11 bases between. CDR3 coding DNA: TGTGCCAGCAGCCAAGACATATCCCGCGATCAGCCCCAGCATTTT. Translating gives CASSQDISRDQPQHF.

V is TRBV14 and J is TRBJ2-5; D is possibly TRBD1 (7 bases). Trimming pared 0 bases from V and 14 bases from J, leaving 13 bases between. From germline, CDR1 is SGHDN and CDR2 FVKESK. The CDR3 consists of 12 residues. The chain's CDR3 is CASSQEWRGLYF. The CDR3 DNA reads TGTGCCAGCAGCCAAGAGTGGAGGGGGCTTTACTTC.

CDR3 sequence: CSVGTGGPTEAFF. Written as DNA, the CDR3 is TGCAGCGTTGGGACAGGGGGCCCCACTGAAGCTTTCTTT. The rearrangement joins TRBV29-1 to TRBJ1-1; 11 positions agree with TRBD1. V lost 4 bases to trimming and J lost 4 bases; unmatched junction nucleotides: 2. Per the germline V gene, CDR1 is SQVTM and CDR2 is ANQGSEA. The CDR3 has 13 amino acids.

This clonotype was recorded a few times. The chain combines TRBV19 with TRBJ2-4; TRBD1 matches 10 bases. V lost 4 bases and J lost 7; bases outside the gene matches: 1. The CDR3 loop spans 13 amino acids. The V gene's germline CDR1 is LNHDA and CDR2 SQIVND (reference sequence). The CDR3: CASSKTGGNIQYF. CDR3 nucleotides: TGTGCCAGTAGTAAGACAGGGGGCAACATTCAGTACTTC.

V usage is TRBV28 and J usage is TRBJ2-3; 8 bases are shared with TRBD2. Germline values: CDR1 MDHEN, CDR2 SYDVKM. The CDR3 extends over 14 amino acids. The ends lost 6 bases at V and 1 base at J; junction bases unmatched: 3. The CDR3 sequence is CASRERGRTDTQYF. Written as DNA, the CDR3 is TGTGCCAGCAGAGAGCGGGGGCGCACAGATACGCAGTATTTT.

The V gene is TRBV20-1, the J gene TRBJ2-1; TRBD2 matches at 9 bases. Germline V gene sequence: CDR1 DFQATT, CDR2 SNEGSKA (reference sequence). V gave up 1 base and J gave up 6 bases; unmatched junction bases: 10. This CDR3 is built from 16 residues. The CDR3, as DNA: TGCAGTGCTAGAGTGCACCACAATAGCGGGAGCAATGAGCAGTTCTTC. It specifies CSARVHHNSGSNEQFF.

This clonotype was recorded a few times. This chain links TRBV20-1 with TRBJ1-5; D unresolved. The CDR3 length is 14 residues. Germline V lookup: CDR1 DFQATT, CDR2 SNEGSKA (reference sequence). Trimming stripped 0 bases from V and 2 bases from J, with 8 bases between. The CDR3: CSARDQFGNQPQHF. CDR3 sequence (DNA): TGCAGTGCTAGAGATCAGTTCGGCAATCAGCCCCAGCATTTT.

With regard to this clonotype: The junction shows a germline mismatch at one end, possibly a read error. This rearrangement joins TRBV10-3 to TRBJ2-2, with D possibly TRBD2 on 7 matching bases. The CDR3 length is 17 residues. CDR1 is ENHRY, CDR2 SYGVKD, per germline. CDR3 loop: CAISESRGRALTRELFF. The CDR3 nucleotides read TGTGCCATCAGTGAGTCGCGGGGGCGCGCACTCACCCGGGAGCTGTTTTTT.

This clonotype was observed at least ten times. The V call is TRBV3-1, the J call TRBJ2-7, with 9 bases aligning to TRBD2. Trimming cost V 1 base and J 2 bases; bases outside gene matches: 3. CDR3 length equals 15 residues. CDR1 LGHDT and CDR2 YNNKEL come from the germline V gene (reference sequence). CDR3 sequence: CASSQGTSATYEQYF. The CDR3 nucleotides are TGTGCCAGCAGCCAAGGGACTAGCGCGACCTACGAGCAGTACTTC.

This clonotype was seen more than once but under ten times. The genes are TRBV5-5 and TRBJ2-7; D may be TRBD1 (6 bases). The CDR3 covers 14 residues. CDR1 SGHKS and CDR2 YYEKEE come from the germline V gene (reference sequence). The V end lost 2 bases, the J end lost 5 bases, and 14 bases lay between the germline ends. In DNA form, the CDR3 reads TGTGCCAGCAGCTTAGGGGGATCTCCTAACGAGCAGTACTTC. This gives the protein CASSLGGSPNEQYF.

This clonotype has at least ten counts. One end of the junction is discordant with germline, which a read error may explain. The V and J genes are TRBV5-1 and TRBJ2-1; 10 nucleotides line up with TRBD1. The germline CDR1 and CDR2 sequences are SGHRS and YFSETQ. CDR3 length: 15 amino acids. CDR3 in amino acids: CASSLRQGAGNEQFF. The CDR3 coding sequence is TGTGCCAGCTCACTGAGACAGGGGGCAGGCAATGAGCAGTTCTTC.

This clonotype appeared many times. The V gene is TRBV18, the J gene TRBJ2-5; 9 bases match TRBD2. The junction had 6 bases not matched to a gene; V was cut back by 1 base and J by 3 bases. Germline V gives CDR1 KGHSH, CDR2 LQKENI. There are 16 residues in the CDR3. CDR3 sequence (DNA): TGTGCCAGCTCACCACGAATAGCGGGAGTGGAAGAGACCCAGTACTTC. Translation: CASSPRIAGVEETQYF.

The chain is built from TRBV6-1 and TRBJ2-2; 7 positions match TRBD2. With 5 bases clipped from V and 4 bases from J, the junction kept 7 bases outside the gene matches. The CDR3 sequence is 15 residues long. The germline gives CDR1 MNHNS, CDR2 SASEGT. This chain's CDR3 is CASSQRGLVTGELFF. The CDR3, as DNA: TGTGCCAGCAGTCAGCGGGGACTTGTCACCGGGGAGCTGTTTTTT.

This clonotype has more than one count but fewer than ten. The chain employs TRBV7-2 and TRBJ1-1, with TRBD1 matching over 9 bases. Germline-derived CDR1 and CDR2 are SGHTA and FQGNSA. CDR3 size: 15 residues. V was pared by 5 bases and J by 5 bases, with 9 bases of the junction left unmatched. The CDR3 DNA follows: TGTGCCAGCAGCGCACGGGACAGGGTAGGGACTGAAGCTTTCTTT. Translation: CASSARDRVGTEAFF.

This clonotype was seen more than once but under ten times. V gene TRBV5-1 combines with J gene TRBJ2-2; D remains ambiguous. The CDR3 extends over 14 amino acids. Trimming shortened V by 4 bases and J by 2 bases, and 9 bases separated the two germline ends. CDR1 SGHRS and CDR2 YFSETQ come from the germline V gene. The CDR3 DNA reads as TGCGCCAGCAGCCCCAGGATCAACACCGGGGAGCTGTTTTTT. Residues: CASSPRINTGELFF.

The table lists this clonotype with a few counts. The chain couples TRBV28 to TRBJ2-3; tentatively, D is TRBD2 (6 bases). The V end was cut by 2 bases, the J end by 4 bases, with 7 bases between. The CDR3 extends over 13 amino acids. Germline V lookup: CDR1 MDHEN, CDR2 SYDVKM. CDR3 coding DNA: TGTGCCAGCAGTTTACGGGAGCCAGATACGCAGTATTTT. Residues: CASSLREPDTQYF.

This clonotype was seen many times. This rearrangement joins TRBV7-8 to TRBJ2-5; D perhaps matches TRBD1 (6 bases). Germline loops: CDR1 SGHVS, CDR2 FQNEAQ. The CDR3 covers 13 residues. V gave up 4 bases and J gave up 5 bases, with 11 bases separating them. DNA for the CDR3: TGTGCCAGCAGCTCTAACAGGGACGAGACCCAGTACTTC. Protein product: CASSSNRDETQYF.

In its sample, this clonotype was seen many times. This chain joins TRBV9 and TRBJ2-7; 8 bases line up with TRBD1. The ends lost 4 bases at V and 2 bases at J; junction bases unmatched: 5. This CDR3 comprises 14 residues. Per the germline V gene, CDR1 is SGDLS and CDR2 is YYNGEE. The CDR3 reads CASSPRDRPYEQYF. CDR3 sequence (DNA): TGTGCCAGCAGCCCCCGGGACAGGCCCTACGAGCAGTACTTC.

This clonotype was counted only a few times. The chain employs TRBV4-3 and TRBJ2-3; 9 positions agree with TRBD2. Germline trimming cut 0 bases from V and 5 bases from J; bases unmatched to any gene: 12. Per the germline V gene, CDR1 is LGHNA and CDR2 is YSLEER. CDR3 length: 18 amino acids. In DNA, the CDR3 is TGCGCCAGCAGCCAAGATATTGGCGGGGGGGGAGAGGGAGATACGCAGTATTTT. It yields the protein CASSQDIGGGGEGDTQYF.

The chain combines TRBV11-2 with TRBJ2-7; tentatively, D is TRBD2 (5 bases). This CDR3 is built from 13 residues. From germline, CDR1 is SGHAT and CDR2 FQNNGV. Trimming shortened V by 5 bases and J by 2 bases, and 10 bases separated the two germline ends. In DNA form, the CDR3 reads TGTGCCAGCAGCCCGGTGAGGGCCTACGAGCAGTACTTC. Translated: CASSPVRAYEQYF.

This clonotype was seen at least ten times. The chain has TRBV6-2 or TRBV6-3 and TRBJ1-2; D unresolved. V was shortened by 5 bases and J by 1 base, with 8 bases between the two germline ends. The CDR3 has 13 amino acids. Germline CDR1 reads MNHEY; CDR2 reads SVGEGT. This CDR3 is CASSDKDNYGYTF. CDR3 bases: TGTGCCAGCAGTGACAAGGATAACTATGGCTACACCTTC.

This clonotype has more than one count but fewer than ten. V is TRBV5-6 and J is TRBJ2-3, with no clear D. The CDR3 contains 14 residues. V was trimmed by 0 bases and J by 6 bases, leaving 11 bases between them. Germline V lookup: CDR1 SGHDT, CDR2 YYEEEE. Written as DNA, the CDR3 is TGTGCCAGCAGCTTGGGGTGGACCCCGGATACGCAGTATTTT. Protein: CASSLGWTPDTQYF.

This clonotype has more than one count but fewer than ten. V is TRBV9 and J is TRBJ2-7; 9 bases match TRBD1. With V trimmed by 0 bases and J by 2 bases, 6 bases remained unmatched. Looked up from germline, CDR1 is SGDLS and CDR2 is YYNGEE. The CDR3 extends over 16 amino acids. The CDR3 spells CASSVGGGTGTYEQYF. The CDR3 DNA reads TGTGCCAGCAGCGTAGGTGGCGGGACAGGGACCTACGAGCAGTACTTC.

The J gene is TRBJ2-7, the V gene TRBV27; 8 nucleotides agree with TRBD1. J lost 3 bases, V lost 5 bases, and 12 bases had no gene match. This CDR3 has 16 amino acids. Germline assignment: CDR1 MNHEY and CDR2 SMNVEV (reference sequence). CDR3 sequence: CASSPPPGQGFYEQYF. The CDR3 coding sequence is TGTGCCAGCAGTCCCCCCCCTGGACAGGGTTTCTACGAGCAGTACTTC.

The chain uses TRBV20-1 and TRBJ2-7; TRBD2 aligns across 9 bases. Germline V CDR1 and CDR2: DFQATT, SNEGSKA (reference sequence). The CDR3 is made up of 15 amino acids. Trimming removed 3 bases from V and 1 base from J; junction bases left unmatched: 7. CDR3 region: CSASEGSGRSYEQYF. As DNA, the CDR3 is TGCAGTGCTAGCGAAGGCAGCGGGAGGTCCTACGAGCAGTACTTC.

Here the CDR3 DNA reads TGTGCCAGCAGTTTCCGGGTCTTGGGCGAGACCCAGTACTTC. This translates into CASSFRVLGETQYF. This chain links TRBV28 with TRBJ2-5; D is unclear. Germline V gene data show CDR1 as MDHEN and CDR2 as SYDVKM. The CDR3 runs 14 residues. The germline V and J ends were trimmed by 3 bases and 5 bases, with 13 bases remaining between them.

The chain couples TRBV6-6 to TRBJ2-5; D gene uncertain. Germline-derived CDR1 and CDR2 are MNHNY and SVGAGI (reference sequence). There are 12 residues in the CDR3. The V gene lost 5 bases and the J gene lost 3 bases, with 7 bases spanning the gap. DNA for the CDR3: TGTGCCAGCAGTCGACCTAAAGAGACCCAGTACTTC. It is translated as CASSRPKETQYF.

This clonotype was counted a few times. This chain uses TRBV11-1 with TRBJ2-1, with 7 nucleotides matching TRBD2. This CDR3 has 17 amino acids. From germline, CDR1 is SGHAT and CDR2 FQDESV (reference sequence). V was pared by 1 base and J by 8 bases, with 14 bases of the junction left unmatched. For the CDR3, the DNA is TGTGCCAGCAGCTTAGTAGGTCCAGCGGGATTTGAAGATGAGCAGTTCTTC. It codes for CASSLVGPAGFEDEQFF.

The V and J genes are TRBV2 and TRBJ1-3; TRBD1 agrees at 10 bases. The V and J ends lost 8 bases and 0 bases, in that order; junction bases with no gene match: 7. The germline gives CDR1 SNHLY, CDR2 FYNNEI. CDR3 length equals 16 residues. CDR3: CASRRTGGFSGNTIYF. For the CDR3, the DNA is TGTGCCAGCCGGCGGACAGGGGGATTCTCTGGAAACACCATATATTTT.